This T cell receptor beta chain was recorded in a study of cytomegalovirus exposure and HLA in healthy donors (TCRdb year 2017). Regarding the study in general: An earlier analysis of several hundred of the donors reported approximately 260 Gb of sequence data and 100 million to 120 million unique TCR beta sequences obtained from roughly 170 million T cells. Approximately 310 gigabases of sequencing data and 80 million or so unique TCR sequences were included in an early release covering 550 to 800 HLA-typed donors. Of the 350 to 400 genotyped donors, roughly 85% fell in the genetic ancestry cluster associated with self-reported Caucasian donors. The study was designed to test whether signatures of past pathogen exposure could be identified by cataloging public T cell receptors. Using immunosequencing, the study profiled T cell repertoires from approximately 700 subjects and related those repertoires to cytomegalovirus serostatus. Besides the first cohort of about 730 subjects, a separate validation cohort made up of over a hundred different subjects was used. The study combined high-throughput TCR immunosequencing, statistical association of individual TCRs with disease status, and machine learning to predict cytomegalovirus infection status. A later analysis re-examined previously published TCR beta repertoires from several hundred donors and added high-resolution HLA genotyping to investigate patterns of TCR occurrence. In the later analysis, no new phenotypic data were used to find candidate immune exposures; instead, reliance was placed on TCR beta sequences and their occurrence across donors. In an earlier analysis of 587 of the donors, high-throughput TCR beta sequencing was used to judge whether each TCR beta V gene segment behaved as functional or pseudogenic. Alongside the repertoire data, information on donor age, sex, ethnicity and CMV serostatus was compiled. Genome-wide SNP genotypes for about three fifths of the roughly 670 donors were used in a later genetic analysis, which treated that subset as a discovery cohort. All discovery cohort repertoires had been generated on a single sequencing platform. HLA typing included class I and class II loci at four-digit resolution. The number of donors typed differed by locus, with 629-630 for A, B, C, DRB1 and DQB1, around 500 for DQA1, 600 to 610 for DPA1, and around 460 for DPB1. Roughly five DR-DQ haplotypes were treated as single units for association and clustering because of strong linkage in the cohort. Across approximately 400 genotyped donors of the cohort, an average of roughly 230,000 unique TCR beta nucleotide sequences per donor were sequenced, and approximately 17% of those sequences were non-productive. General findings and caveats noted by the study authors: The authors suggested that the approach could potentially be generalized to other disease states and immunological phenotypes. When HLA alleles, especially DR and DQ, strongly co-occurred, attributing TCR associations to individual alleles was difficult. At a false discovery rate of 0.05, a later analysis linked roughly 17,000 TCR beta sequences to specific HLA alleles. In an earlier analysis of around 600 of the donors, most TCR beta V segments appeared in productive rearrangements about 87% or about 30% of the time, broadly matching IMGT annotations. The only immune exposure information available for the cohort was CMV serostatus. Sequencing depth was assumed to be roughly uniform across donors in the presence/absence analyses, though that assumption may not hold. Three of the identified cytomegalovirus-associated TCR beta chains were confirmed in vitro to be specific for cytomegalovirus antigens. In the study, approximately 160 TCR beta chains were listed as associated with cytomegalovirus. Because HLA typing was missing for some donors at each locus, association tests included only the typed subset. A later analysis reported that several top co-occurrence clusters appeared linked to parvovirus B19, influenza, CMV and Epstein-Barr virus. While some public TCRs were present in many individuals, most TCR sequences turned up only very rarely across donors. A later analysis found that HLA-associated TCR beta chains were more clonally expanded and had lower generation probabilities than equally common non-associated chains. In both the original and validation cohorts, the classifier was reported to diagnose cytomegalovirus status with high specificity and sensitivity. Approximately 16 rarely observed V segments, including chromosome 9 orphons, were excluded from the earlier analysis of approximately 500 of the donors because counts were too low. Only TCR beta chains were sequenced in this cohort, and the absence of alpha or paired-chain data limited detectable features. In a later genetic analysis, a missense DCLRE1C variant was associated with V-gene and J-gene trimming of TCR beta chains, and the association was replicated in an independent cohort. Correlated functional status among segregating V segments might reflect linkage disequilibrium, but an unknown experimental factor could not be ruled out. Most CMV-associated TCR beta chains appeared to be HLA-restricted in a later analysis, and the HLA associations seemed to be driven largely by CMV exposure. A group of highly shared sequence variants was considered likely to be a technical artifact of the sequencing pipeline. A further reported finding was that TCR beta sequences accurately predicted the HLA-A and HLA-B alleles for most subjects in the first cohort. In a later analysis, TCR association rates were found to vary across HLA loci, with the most associated TCRs seen for DRB1 alleles and the fewest for HLA-C alleles. According to a later genetic analysis, donors in an Asian-associated ancestry cluster had fewer N-insertions in productive TCRs than the approximately 710-donor mean. Some IMGT-functional V segments, including TRBV6-2 and TRBV6-3, could not be told apart with the 87-base-pair reads, so those segments were excluded.

The cohort was made up of approximately 700 healthy bone marrow donors. At the time of sampling, every cohort member was nominally healthy, though immune exposures that went unrecorded were likely present. The donor was CMV seronegative and belonged to the group of 350 or so seronegative cohort members. A peripheral blood sample was provided by each donor, and peripheral blood mononuclear cells were used for TCR beta sequencing. The Qiagen DNeasy Blood Extraction Kit was used to extract genomic DNA from the blood cell samples. Library prep was done by the immunoSEQ multiplex PCR assay. A mixture of 60 forward primers for TCR Vbeta segments and 13 reverse primers for TCR Jbeta segments was used in the multiplex PCR. A multiplex PCR assay on genomic DNA amplified the CDR3 region of rearranged TCR beta genes. Amplified TCR beta libraries were sequenced as 87-base-pair reads on the Illumina HiSeq System. In the original analysis: Across the 500 to 850 repertoires, a later analysis counted tens of millions of unique TCR beta chains, around 11 million of which were shared by at least two donors. To remove PCR and sequencing errors, raw reads were error-corrected and collapsed into unique sequences using a nearest-neighbor algorithm that merged closely related sequences. V, D and J gene segments were assigned by aligning CDR3 sequences to IMGT reference sequences. For a sequence to be retained, at least a six-nucleotide match to both a V gene segment and a J gene segment was required. Rearrangements were classified as productive when the CDR3 lacked stop codons and remained in frame with V and J, and all other rearrangements were classified as non-productive. Following IMGT convention, CDR3 was defined as the stretch from the second conserved V-encoded cysteine to the conserved J-encoded phenylalanine. Sequences without an unambiguous match to a single V gene segment were excluded from the earlier analysis of 500 to 700 of the donors. An earlier analysis of fewer than 750 of the donors called V segments functional above 56.7% productive rearrangements and segregating when the between-donor standard deviation exceeded 5%. To diagnose cytomegalovirus status from the catalog of TCR beta chain sequences, a statistical classification framework was built. In a later analysis, V and J genes were assigned by comparing TCR nucleotide sequences against IMGT/GENE-DB human TR gene sequences. The TCRdist pipeline was used in a later analysis to assign CDR3 sequences and most-parsimonious VDJ recombination scenarios. A later analysis defined each TCR beta chain by its CDR3 amino acid sequence plus V-gene family, and excluded reads lacking a unique V-gene family. A later analysis removed roughly 590 highly shared, low-generation-probability nucleotide sequences to deal with suspected cross-contamination and a sequencing artifact. A later analysis calculated a clonal expansion index for each public chain from normalized within-repertoire ranks of inferred template counts. In a later analysis, generation probabilities were computed with a VDJ recombination model fitted to out-of-frame rearrangements, and the resulting probabilities were checked against IGoR. A later analysis scored TCR-TCR, TCR-HLA and TCR-CMV co-occurrence with hypergeometric tests, applying a repertoire-size bias correction to TCR pairs. False discovery rates were estimated in a later analysis by permuting HLA or CMV assignments 20 times. In a later analysis, co-occurring TCRs were grouped using DBSCAN, with TCRdist sequence similarity added in when clustering inside HLA-allele-positive subsets. Repertoires with fewer than 30,000 or more than 120,000 public chains, plus five repertoires with anomalous nucleotide sharing, were excluded from co-occurrence clustering. Held by TCRdb, this immuneACCESS table contains in-frame sequences only and omits some clones. Under half of the omission traces to an unresolved V gene where checked; the cause of the rest is unknown. V, J and clone size derive from that table, while D and trimming were established from the DNA sequence. For this sample there are approximately 170,000 clones; approximately 88% appear just once. 1.2% of the sample goes to the ten largest clones.

V loses 4 bases at its end and J loses 7 bases; junction bases beyond the gene matches: 10. Sequences SGHKS (CDR1) and YYEKEE (CDR2) are obtained from the germline V gene (reference sequence). The CDR3 has 16 amino acids, counting the end cysteine and phenylalanine. Here the CDR3 DNA is all that survives: 48 bases in frame from base 1. A remark on this clone: It has no known antigen specificity. Base qualities are not at hand, and no much larger clone is one base apart.

The sequencing sample was made of PBMCs. The clonotype comes from a boy between 2 and 10 years old in good health and CMV-seronegative. The V and J genes are TRBV5-5 and TRBJ2-1; TRBD2 aligns with 11 central bases. The CDR3 corresponds to CASSLLSGGDRNEQFF. Read as DNA, the sequence is TGTGCCAGCAGCCTTCTTAGCGGGGGGGATAGGAATGAGCAGTTCTTC.